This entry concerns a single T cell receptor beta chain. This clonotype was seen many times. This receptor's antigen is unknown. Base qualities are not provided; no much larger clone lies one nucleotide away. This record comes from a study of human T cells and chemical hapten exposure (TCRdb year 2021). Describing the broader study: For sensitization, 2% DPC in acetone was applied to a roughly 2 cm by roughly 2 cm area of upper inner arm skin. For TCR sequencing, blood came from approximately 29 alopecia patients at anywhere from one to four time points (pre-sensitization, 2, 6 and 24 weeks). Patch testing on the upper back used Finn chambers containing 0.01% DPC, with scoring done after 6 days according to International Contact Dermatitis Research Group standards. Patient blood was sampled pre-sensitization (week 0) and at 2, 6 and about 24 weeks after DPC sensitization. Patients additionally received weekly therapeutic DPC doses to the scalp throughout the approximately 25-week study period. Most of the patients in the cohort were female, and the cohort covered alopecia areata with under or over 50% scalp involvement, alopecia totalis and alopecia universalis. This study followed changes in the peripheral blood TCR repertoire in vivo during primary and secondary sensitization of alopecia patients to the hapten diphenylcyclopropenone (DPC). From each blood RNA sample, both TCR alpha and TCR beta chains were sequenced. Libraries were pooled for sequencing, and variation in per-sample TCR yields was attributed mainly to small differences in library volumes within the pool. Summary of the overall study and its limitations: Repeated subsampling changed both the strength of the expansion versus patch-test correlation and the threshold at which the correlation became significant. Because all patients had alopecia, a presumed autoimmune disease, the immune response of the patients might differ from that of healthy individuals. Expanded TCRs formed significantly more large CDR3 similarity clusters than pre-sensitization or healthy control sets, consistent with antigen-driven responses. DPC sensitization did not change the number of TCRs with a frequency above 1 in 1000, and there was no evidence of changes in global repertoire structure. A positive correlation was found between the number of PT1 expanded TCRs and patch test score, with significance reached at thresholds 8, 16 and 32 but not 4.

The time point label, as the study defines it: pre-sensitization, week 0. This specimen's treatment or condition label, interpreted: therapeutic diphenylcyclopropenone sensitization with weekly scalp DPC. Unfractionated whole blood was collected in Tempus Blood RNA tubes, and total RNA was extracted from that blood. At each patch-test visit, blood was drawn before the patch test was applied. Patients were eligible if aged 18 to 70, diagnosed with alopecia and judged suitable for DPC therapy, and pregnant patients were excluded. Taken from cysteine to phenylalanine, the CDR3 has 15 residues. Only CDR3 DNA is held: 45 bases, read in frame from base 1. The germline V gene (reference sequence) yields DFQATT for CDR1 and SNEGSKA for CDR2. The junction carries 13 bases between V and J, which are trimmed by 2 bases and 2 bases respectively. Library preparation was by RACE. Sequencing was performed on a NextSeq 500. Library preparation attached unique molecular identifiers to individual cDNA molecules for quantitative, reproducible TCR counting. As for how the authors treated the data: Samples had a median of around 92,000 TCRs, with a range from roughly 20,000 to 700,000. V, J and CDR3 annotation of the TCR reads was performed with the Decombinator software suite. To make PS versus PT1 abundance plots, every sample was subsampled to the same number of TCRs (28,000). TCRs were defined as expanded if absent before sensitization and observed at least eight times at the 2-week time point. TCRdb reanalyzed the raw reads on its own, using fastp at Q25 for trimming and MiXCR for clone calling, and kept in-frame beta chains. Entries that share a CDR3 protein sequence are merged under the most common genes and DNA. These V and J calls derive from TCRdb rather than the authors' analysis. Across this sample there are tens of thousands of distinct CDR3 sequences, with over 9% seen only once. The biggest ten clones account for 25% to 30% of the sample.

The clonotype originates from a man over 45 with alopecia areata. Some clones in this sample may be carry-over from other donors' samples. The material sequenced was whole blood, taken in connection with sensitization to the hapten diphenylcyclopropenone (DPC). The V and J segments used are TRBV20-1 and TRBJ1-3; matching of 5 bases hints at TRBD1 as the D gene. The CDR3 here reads CSARSGTGTGNTIYF. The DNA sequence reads TGCAGTGCTAGATCGGGGACGGGCACTGGAAACACCATATATTTT.